These 20 T cell receptor beta chains were all obtained from the same sample, sequenced in a study of post-analysis software for immune sequencing data. Points from the study as a whole: Controls had lower frequencies than patients of a few TRBV segments, which included TRBV5-6, TRBV5-1 and TRBV20-1.

These TCRs' antigens remain unknown. The TCR beta cDNA libraries contained unique molecular identifiers. TCRdb recomputed calls from the PCR reads with MiXCR, one row per CDR3 protein. Of 600,000 to 750,000 distinct CDR3 sequences in the sample, 59% were seen once. Source material: blood. All receptors derive from a girl aged 2-9 years with multiple sclerosis.

This chain connects TRBV6-1 to TRBJ2-1; tentative D call: TRBD2 (5 bases). The CDR3 runs 14 residues. CDR1 MNHNS and CDR2 SASEGT come from the germline V gene. The V gene lost 7 bases and the J gene lost 2 bases, with 12 bases spanning the gap. CDR3: CASNARGTYNEQFF. The CDR3 DNA is TGTGCCAGCAACGCCCGGGGAACCTACAATGAGCAGTTCTTC.

This clonotype was recorded a few times. This rearrangement joins TRBV29-1 to TRBJ2-5; weak D call: TRBD1 (6 bases). The J call may be wrong; the DNA end is better matched by TRBJ2-7. The CDR3 has 14 amino acids. Per the germline V gene, CDR1 is SQVTM and CDR2 is ANQGSEA. The CDR3 sequence: CSALLPLQGYEQYF. The CDR3 bases are TGCAGCGCCCTCCTCCCGTTACAGGGTTACGAGCAGTACTTC.

The J gene is TRBJ1-6, the V gene TRBV12-3 or TRBV12-4; no clear D. V was clipped by 6 bases and J by 3 bases, with 9 bases between them. CDR3 length equals 14 residues. The CDR3 coding sequence is TGTGCCAGCAGGAGACAAGACTATAATTCACCCCTCCACTTT. Its protein is CASRRQDYNSPLHF.

The chain's CDR3 is CASSRKPGDEQYF. The CDR3 bases are TGCGCCAGCAGCCGGAAGCCTGGGGATGAGCAGTACTTC. This sequence joins TRBV5-1 and TRBJ2-5; D uncertain. V was trimmed by 4 bases and J by 11 bases, leaving 18 bases between them. This CDR3 contains 13 residues. Germline values: CDR1 SGHRS, CDR2 YFSETQ.

The chain links TRBV6-2 or TRBV6-3 to TRBJ2-1, with D perhaps TRBD1 or TRBD2 (5 bases each). This CDR3 region has 15 residues. V gave up 4 bases and J gave up 7 bases, with 17 bases separating them. Germline values: CDR1 MNHEY, CDR2 SVGEGT. The CDR3 DNA is TGTGCCAGCAGTTTCTCCGGGGCAGGGTGGAATGAGCAGTTCTTC. Residues: CASSFSGAGWNEQFF.

V gene TRBV5-1 combines with J gene TRBJ1-2; D is uncertain. Germline CDR1 SGHRS, CDR2 YFSETQ. The V gene lost 4 bases and the J gene lost 2 bases, with 12 bases spanning the gap. This CDR3 spans 14 amino acids. The CDR3 here is CASSPGGMNYGYTF. Here the CDR3 DNA reads TGCGCCAGCAGCCCCGGCGGGATGAACTATGGCTACACCTTC.

A word on this clonotype: A read error may produce the germline difference seen at one junction end. The chain has TRBV7-2 and TRBJ1-4; no firm D call. This CDR3 comprises 13 residues. The germline V gene has CDR1 SGHTA and CDR2 FQGNSA. CDR3 residues: CASSPSTNERLFF. The CDR3 bases are TGTGCCAGCAGCCCGAGCACTAATGAAAGACTGTTTTTT.

This rearrangement joins TRBV12-3 or TRBV12-4 to TRBJ1-2, with a weak D call TRBD1 (5 bases). The CDR3 totals 15 residues. The V end was cut by 4 bases, the J end by 5 bases, with 17 bases between. CDR3 coding DNA: TGTGCCAGCAGTTCCACTGGATCTGGGGGGTATGGCTACACCTTC. Its translation: CASSSTGSGGYGYTF.

This chain connects TRBV7-2 to TRBJ2-3; D is unresolved. The CDR3 covers 15 residues. Germline CDR1 and CDR2: SGHTA and FQGNSA. V dropped 5 bases and J dropped 0 bases, with 12 bases sitting between them. CDR3 bases: TGTGCCAGCAGCCTCTACGTTACTAGCACAGATACGCAGTATTTT. It translates to CASSLYVTSTDTQYF.

This clonotype was picked up a small number of times. This sequence joins TRBV25-1 and TRBJ1-2, with 10 bases matching TRBD1. The germline CDR1 and CDR2 sequences are MGHDK and SYGVNS. With 4 bases clipped from V and 8 bases from J, the junction kept 10 bases outside the gene matches. This CDR3 comprises 15 residues. CDR3 in amino acids: CASSGQGAPIRGYTF. The CDR3, as DNA: TGTGCCAGCAGTGGACAGGGGGCTCCTATTCGCGGCTACACCTTC.

On this clonotype itself: The germline gene is not matched at one end of the junction; a read error may be the cause. The rearrangement uses TRBV7-3 and TRBJ2-6; possibly TRBD1 for D (6 bases). Germline V gives CDR1 SGHTA, CDR2 FQGTGA. CDR3 length: 16 amino acids. The CDR3 loop is CASSLTGASGANALTF. The CDR3 DNA reads as TGTGCCAGCAGCTTAACGGGGGCCTCTGGGGCCAACGCCCTGACTTTC.

This rearrangement joins TRBV9 to TRBJ1-1, with D perhaps TRBD1 (5 bases). V was shortened by 0 bases and J by 2 bases, with 8 bases between the two germline ends. The germline V gene encodes CDR1 SGDLS and CDR2 YYNGEE. This CDR3 is 14 amino acids long. CDR3: CASSVEQVNTEAFF. CDR3 coding DNA: TGTGCCAGCAGCGTAGAACAGGTCAACACTGAAGCTTTCTTT.

This clonotype showed up just a few times. The chain employs TRBV12-3 or TRBV12-4 and TRBJ2-7; D is unclear. V shed 6 bases and J shed 2 bases, with 17 bases lying between them. The length of the CDR3 is 15 residues. The CDR3 DNA sequence: TGTGCCAGCAGGGGTTTAAGTGTCCTACCCTACGAGCAGTACTTC. Its translation is CASRGLSVLPYEQYF.

V is TRBV7-2 and J is TRBJ1-6; 7 positions match TRBD1. The CDR3 is 15 residues long. Germline CDR1 is SGHTA and CDR2 is FQGNSA. J gave up 10 bases and V 0 bases, and 6 bases lay outside the gene matches. The CDR3 DNA reads TGTGCCAGCAGCTTAGCACAGGGGAATCGCTCACCCCTCCACTTT. Amino acid sequence: CASSLAQGNRSPLHF.

The rearrangement uses TRBV5-5 and TRBJ1-2; D remains unclear. The V and J ends lost 1 base and 4 bases respectively, with 11 bases between them. The CDR3 is made up of 14 amino acids. Germline assignment: CDR1 SGHKS and CDR2 YYEKEE (reference sequence). CDR3 DNA: TGTGCCAGCAGCTTGCCCCCCCAATCCTATGGCTACACCTTC. It codes for CASSLPPQSYGYTF.

The chain combines TRBV9 with TRBJ2-1, with D perhaps TRBD1 (6 bases). The CDR3 loop spans 19 amino acids. The V gene's germline CDR1 is SGDLS and CDR2 YYNGEE. V lost 3 bases to trimming and J lost 4 bases, with 26 bases between them. The CDR3 DNA is TGTGCCAGCAGCGCGGACCCGACAGGCGCCCAGATCCCTTACAATGAGCAGTTCTTC. Protein product: CASSADPTGAQIPYNEQFF. The full variable domain, with the rest looked up from reference TRBV9 and TRBJ2-1, is DSGVTQTPKHLITATGQRVTLRCSPRSGDLSVYWYQQSLDQGLQFLIQYYNGEERAKGNILERFSAQQFPDLHSELNLSSLELGDSALYFCASSADPTGAQIPYNEQFFGPGTRLTVL.

The rearrangement uses TRBV3-1 and TRBJ2-5; a possible D gene is TRBD2 (6 bases). The end of the DNA is better explained by TRBJ2-7, so the J call may be wrong. Per germline, CDR1 LGHDT and CDR2 YNNKEL (reference sequence). CDR3 length equals 15 residues. For the CDR3, the DNA is TGTGCCAGCAGCCAAGATGGAGGGACGGGGCTCGAGCAGTACTTC. Translated, it gives CASSQDGGTGLEQYF.

The chain employs TRBV5-1 and TRBJ2-1, with 8 bases matching TRBD1. The CDR3 consists of 15 residues. Per germline, CDR1 SGHRS and CDR2 YFSETQ. V shed 5 bases, J shed 8 bases, and the junction held 12 bases outside the gene matches. The CDR3 protein is CASSPGTGSFDEQFF. In nucleotides, the CDR3 is TGCGCCAGCAGTCCCGGGACAGGCTCGTTCGATGAGCAGTTCTTC.

The chain carries TRBV20-1 and TRBJ2-5; 8 bases match TRBD2. This CDR3 is 15 amino acids long. The V gene's germline CDR1 is DFQATT and CDR2 SNEGSKA (reference sequence). The trim removed 3 bases at V and 1 base at J, leaving 7 bases unmatched. In DNA, the CDR3 is TGCAGTGCTAGTGGGCGGGAGGACTCCCAAGAGACCCAGTACTTC. It translates to CSASGREDSQETQYF.

The V call is TRBV12-3 or TRBV12-4, the J call TRBJ1-2, with D uncertain. The CDR3 is made up of 10 amino acids. Trimming took off 10 bases at V and 8 bases at J, with 11 bases between the two ends. The CDR3 region is CAIPEIGYTF. CDR3 nucleotide sequence: TGTGCCATCCCCGAGATCGGCTACACCTTC.